This record concerns one T cell receptor (beta chain) sequence. The CDR3 end lies 3 residues beyond the end of the read and is filled in from the germline J gene. CDR1 SNHLY and CDR2 FYNNEI come from the germline V gene. The CDR3 consists of 15 residues. The ends were cut back, 6 bases at V and 0 bases at J, with 9 bases in the middle. This entry belongs to a study of T cells in women clearing cervical HPV infection. Study as a whole: Cases' blood sampling followed lesion detection by median about 21 weeks (90 to 200).

Produced via immunoSEQ multiplex PCR; TCRdb's table is partial and in-frame only. The sample table sets out 25,000 to 35,000 clones. The sequenced sample consisted of blood buffy coat. V usage is TRBV2 and J usage is TRBJ2-6, with unresolved D. This TCR derives from a woman aged 18 to 69 with a cervical HPV16 infection that either progressed to CIN3+ or cleared (not recorded which). CDR3 DNA (partial): TGTGCCAGCAGCCCACGGGTCTCTGGGGCCAACGTC. It translates to CASSPRVSGANV. The full-length CDR3 reads as CASSPRVSGANVLTF.